This T cell receptor (beta chain) is drawn from a study of CD8 T cells in ankylosing spondylitis. CDR1 is MGHRA and CDR2 is YSYEKL in the germline V gene. CDR3 length equals 14 residues. V lost 0 bases and J lost 4, with 7 bases in between. It was by quantitative 5'-RACE with molecular barcodes that TCR beta libraries were made. Via MiXCR, TCRdb re-called the 5' RACE reads, giving one row per CDR3 protein. The sample includes about 540,000 distinct CDR3 sequences, roughly 13% of them seen just once. Findings of the study overall: Typical of ankylosing spondylitis blood, it appeared, was a TCR beta motif of eight highly homologous variants. Both synovial fluid and blood in reactive arthritis had previously been reported to carry some motif variants. Disease-linked clones had a CD8+ phenotype and relatively low frequency in peripheral blood. In ankylosing spondylitis patients, matched synovial fluid reportedly showed significant enrichment of disease-linked clones.

In its sample, this clonotype was seen many times. Its specificity is not known. This chain connects TRBV4-1 to TRBJ2-1, with TRBD2 as a possible D gene (6 bases). The sequence derives from a male donor with ankylosing spondylitis. The material sequenced was blood, either unsorted or a sorted T cell fraction (not recorded which). The CDR3 DNA follows: TGCGCCAGCAGCCAAGAGGAGGGTTACAATGAGCAGTTCTTC. It encodes CASSQEEGYNEQFF.